This T cell receptor beta chain was recovered during a study of blood T cell repertoires in COVID-19. Study context: Sample material is recorded as cDNA or gDNA derived from T cells, B-cell-depleted T cells, or PBMCs.

CDR1 MDHEN and CDR2 SYDVKM come from the germline V gene. The CDR3 length is 15 residues. Trimming at V came to 6 bases and at J to 7 bases, leaving 12 bases not matched to a gene. As processed by the authors: Scientists estimated how many nucleated cells there were by amplifying reference gene primers. Libraries were prepared by immunoSEQ multiplex PCR; TCRdb keeps only in-frame clonotypes and omits some of them. Clone size and the V and J calls come from that table; the DNA yielded D and trimming. The table shows 160,000 or so clones, with roughly 82% occurring only once. V is TRBV28 and J is TRBJ1-5; 7 bases match TRBD1. What was sequenced was peripheral blood. The clonotype originates from a woman in her 70s with acute or convalescent COVID-19. The CDR3 loop is CASRPTTGVRQPQHF. CDR3 DNA sequence: TGTGCCAGCAGACCTACTACAGGGGTGAGACAGCCCCAGCATTTT.